This TCR beta chain was observed in a study of beta chain features in type 1 diabetes. Whole-study results and caveats: When cDNA is sequenced, cells with high TCR expression could be over-represented.

Reverse transcribing all isolated RNA meant expressed TCRB transcripts were sequenced. The table came from immunoSEQ multiplex PCR; TCRdb's copy has only in-frame clones and leaves some out. The sample has 900,000 or so clones; roughly 17% are singletons. On this clone: Its antigen is not identified.

V lost 1 base to trimming and J lost 2 bases, with 12 bases between them. Germline V CDR1 and CDR2: SGHTA, FQGNSA. This CDR3 comprises 15 residues. The material sequenced was naive CD4+ T cells from blood. V usage is TRBV7-2 and J usage is TRBJ2-7; D is ambiguous. This clonotype was obtained from a woman aged 18-29 years in good health. The CDR3 nucleotides read TGTGCCAGCAGCTTAGGCCTAGAAACAACCTACGAGCAGTACTTC. Its protein is CASSLGLETTYEQYF.